The clone carrying this T cell receptor (beta chain) appeared once. Its antigen is currently unknown. This sample was included in a study of long-term antiretroviral therapy in people with HIV. Study-wide results and caveats: Repertoires with HIV possessed tighter CDR3 length spans than those of controls.

The assay used was immunoSEQ (version v3.0), run at survey level. Measured with immunoSEQ multiplex PCR; TCRdb has only the in-frame clones, and not every one. The sample yields 30,000 to 35,000 clones, around 79% seen once. There are 16 residues in the CDR3. Germline-derived CDR1 and CDR2 are SGHTA and FQGNSA. With V trimmed by 2 bases and J by 5 bases, 6 bases remained unmatched. The specimen was unsorted PBMCs, collected 1.9 years after starting antiretroviral therapy. This clonotype was sampled from a man in his late teens or twenties with HIV. The rearrangement links TRBV7-2 to TRBJ1-2, with 12 bases that match TRBD1. The CDR3 is CASSLFGTGGWYGYTF. The CDR3 region has the DNA TGTGCCAGCAGCTTATTTGGGACAGGGGGCTGGTATGGCTACACCTTC.